The clone carrying this T cell receptor beta chain was found a few times. In a library made to pick up alpha chains, this beta chain is a stray read with a size that means little. TCRdb independently ran MiXCR on the 5' RACE reads; one entry per CDR3 protein. This table holds more than 900 distinct CDR3 sequences, about 12% found once. The time point is: sample taken at primary tumor resection. Sequencing of whole RNA from tumor, nontumor lung or frozen PBMC involved no sorting. This sample stems from a study of spatial heterogeneity in lung cancer. Study at large: There were consistently more beta-chain sequences detected than alpha-chain sequences. For the average unique TCR and UMI combination, more than 8.5 occurrences appeared in raw reads.

CDR3 length: 14 amino acids. Germline V gene lookup returns CDR1 SNHLY and CDR2 FYNNEI. V lost 4 bases and J lost 2, with 6 bases in between. The chain links TRBV2 to TRBJ2-6; unclear D gene. Source: normal lung tissue next to the tumor, taken at surgery. The sequence derives from a female donor with early-stage non-small cell lung cancer. CDR3 amino acids: CASSGPTGANVLTF. The CDR3 coding sequence is TGTGCCAGCAGTGGGCCAACTGGGGCCAACGTCCTGACTTTC.